Listed below are T cell receptor beta chains from one sample, sequenced in a study of monozygotic twins with inflammatory bowel disease. TCRdb re-called the 5' RACE reads; one entry per CDR3 protein, DNA not given. The table for this sample gives approximately 200,000 distinct CDR3 sequences. What was sequenced was blood. Receptors were obtained from a human donor with ulcerative colitis or Crohn's disease, or a healthy co-twin of an affected twin (not recorded which). Both conserved end residues are part of each CDR3.

j_call	v_call	cdr3_aa
TRBJ1-2	TRBV19	CASWNRRKGYGYTF
TRBJ2-7	TRBV3-1	CASSQHSGEQYF
TRBJ1-5	TRBV2	CASSIAQGLSNQPQHF
TRBJ2-3	TRBV20-1	CSARTSGGAQYF
TRBJ1-3	TRBV7-6	CASSTFGDVSGNTIYF
TRBJ2-7	TRBV13	CASSLGSFGAYYEQYF
TRBJ1-6	TRBV5-6	CASSPRRGYNSPLHF
TRBJ1-1	TRBV2	CASSEESGTEAFF
TRBJ2-3	TRBV20-1	CSAVTGGESTDTQYF
TRBJ1-1	TRBV11-1	CASSLVPGQGSGIMNTEAFF
TRBJ1-1	TRBV20-1	CSARQGTGTEAFF
TRBJ1-6	TRBV20-1	CSAPSADSYNSPLHF
TRBJ1-6	TRBV20-1	CSAQSTDTYNSPLHF
TRBJ2-7	TRBV4-1	CASSFEVPYEQYF
TRBJ2-2	TRBV24-1	CATSDWGGPANTGELFF
TRBJ2-1	TRBV19	CASSMGVYEQFF
TRBJ1-1	TRBV27	CASKRDRTMNTEAFF
TRBJ1-1	TRBV3-1	CASSQGVGEAFF
TRBJ1-5	TRBV7-2	CASSLGLHTPQPDQPQHF
TRBJ2-2	TRBV11-2	CASSMSEGGELFF
TRBJ2-3	TRBV6-6	CASSLDRGIKYF
TRBJ2-1	TRBV7-9	CASSRTVGEDDEQFF
TRBJ2-3	TRBV7-9	CASSLRASVLDTQYF
TRBJ2-4	TRBV12-5	CASGLVPGGKGKNIQYF
TRBJ2-2	TRBV7-9	CASSLRNPGELFF
TRBJ1-4	TRBV5-1	CASSYKDSIEKLFF
TRBJ2-1	TRBV5-5	CASSWSGSENEQFF
TRBJ2-5	TRBV5-1	CASSVSDSAQETQYF
TRBJ2-7	TRBV3-1	CASRRSPTPEQYF
TRBJ2-2	TRBV18	CASSPLSPANTGELFF
TRBJ1-1	TRBV5-1	CASSFSQGEAFF
TRBJ1-5	TRBV5-1	CASSSEGGFNQPQHF
TRBJ1-6	TRBV5-1	CASSLNAGGRNSPLHF
TRBJ2-3	TRBV15	CATSRDTSTDTQYF
TRBJ2-2	TRBV2	CASRSQGANTGELFF
TRBJ2-1	TRBV10-3	CATEGLSNEQFF
TRBJ2-7	TRBV5-1	CASSLTELYEQYF
TRBJ2-3	TRBV6-1	CASSRGGLTDTQYF
TRBJ2-3	TRBV24-1	CATSDAASGRSDTQYF
TRBJ1-1	TRBV5-1	CASSLALDSEAFF
TRBJ1-1	TRBV5-1	CASSFGDPWGSSEAFF
TRBJ2-7	TRBV5-6	CASSLGFGSYEQYF
TRBJ1-2	TRBV5-1	CASSSRQGASGYTF